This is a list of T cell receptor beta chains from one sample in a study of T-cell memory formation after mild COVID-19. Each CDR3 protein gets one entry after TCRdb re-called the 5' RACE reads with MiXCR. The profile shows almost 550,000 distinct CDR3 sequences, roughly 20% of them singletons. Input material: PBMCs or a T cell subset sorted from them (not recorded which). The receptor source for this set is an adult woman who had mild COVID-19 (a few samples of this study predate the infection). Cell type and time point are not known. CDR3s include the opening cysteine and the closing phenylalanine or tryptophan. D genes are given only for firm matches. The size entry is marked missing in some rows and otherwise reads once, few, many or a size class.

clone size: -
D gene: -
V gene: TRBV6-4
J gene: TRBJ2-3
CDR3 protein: CAISDSSPGDTDTQYF
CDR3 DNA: TGTGCCATCAGTGACTCCTCACCGGGAGACACAGATACGCAGTATTTT

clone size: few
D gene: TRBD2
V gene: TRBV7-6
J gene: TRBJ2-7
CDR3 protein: CASGTSSYEQYF
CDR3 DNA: TGTGCCAGCGGGACTAGCTCCTACGAGCAGTACTTC

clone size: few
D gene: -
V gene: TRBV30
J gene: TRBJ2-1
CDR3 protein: CAWSAVNEQFF
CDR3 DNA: TGTGCCTGGAGTGCAGTTAATGAGCAGTTCTTC

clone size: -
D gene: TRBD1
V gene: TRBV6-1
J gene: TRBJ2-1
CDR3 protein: CASRRDRDSYNEQFF
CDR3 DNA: TGTGCCAGCAGACGGGACAGGGATTCCTACAATGAGCAGTTCTTC

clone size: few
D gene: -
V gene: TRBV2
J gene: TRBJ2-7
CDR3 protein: CASTQVYEQYF
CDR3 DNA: TGTGCCAGTACACAGGTGTACGAGCAGTACTTC

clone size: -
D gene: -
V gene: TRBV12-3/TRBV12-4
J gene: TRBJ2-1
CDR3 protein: CDSSLAPSSYNEQFF
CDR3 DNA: TGTGACAGCAGTTTAGCCCCGAGCTCCTACAATGAGCAGTTCTTC

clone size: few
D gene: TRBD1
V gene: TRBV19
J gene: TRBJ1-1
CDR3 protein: CASSIFGQGEAFF
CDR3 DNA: TGTGCCAGTAGTATATTCGGACAGGGGGAAGCTTTCTTT

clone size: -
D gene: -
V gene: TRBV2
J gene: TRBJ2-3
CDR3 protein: CASSDTAGQSTDTQYF
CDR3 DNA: TGTGCCAGCAGTGATACGGCGGGACAGAGCACAGATACGCAGTATTTT

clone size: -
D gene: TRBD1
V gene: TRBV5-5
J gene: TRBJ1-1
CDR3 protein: CASYVRGQGLGTEAFF
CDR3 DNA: TGTGCCAGCTACGTGAGAGGACAGGGTTTGGGGACTGAAGCTTTCTTT

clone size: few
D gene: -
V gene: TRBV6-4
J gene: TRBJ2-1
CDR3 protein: CASSDSTTNEQFF
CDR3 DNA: TGTGCCAGCAGTGACTCGACTACCAATGAGCAGTTCTTC

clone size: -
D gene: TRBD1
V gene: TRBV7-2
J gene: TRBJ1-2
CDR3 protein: CASRESTGGLGYTF
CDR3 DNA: TGTGCCAGCAGGGAGTCGACAGGGGGCTTAGGCTACACCTTC

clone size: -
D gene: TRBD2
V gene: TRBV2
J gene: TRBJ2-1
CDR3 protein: CAIPGLAGIGNEQFF
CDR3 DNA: TGTGCTATACCGGGACTAGCGGGAATAGGCAATGAGCAGTTCTTC

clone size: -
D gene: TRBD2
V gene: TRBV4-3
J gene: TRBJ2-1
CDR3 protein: CASSHQLAGLASLHEQFF
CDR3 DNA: TGCGCCAGCAGCCATCAACTAGCGGGACTAGCGAGCCTCCATGAGCAGTTCTTC

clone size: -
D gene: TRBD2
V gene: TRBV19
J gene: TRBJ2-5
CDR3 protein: CASSIVLAGEETQYF
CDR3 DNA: TGTGCCAGTAGTATAGTTCTAGCGGGAGAAGAGACCCAGTACTTC

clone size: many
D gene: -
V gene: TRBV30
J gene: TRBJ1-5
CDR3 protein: CAWSGEGQPQHF
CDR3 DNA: TGTGCCTGGAGTGGGGAGGGCCAGCCCCAGCATTTT

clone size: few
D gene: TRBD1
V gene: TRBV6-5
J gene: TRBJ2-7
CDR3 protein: CASRGDRRVYEQYF
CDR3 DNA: TGTGCCAGCAGGGGGGACAGAAGGGTCTACGAGCAGTACTTC

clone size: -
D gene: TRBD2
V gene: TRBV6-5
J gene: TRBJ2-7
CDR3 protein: CASSYQRDSYEQYF
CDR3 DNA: TGTGCCAGCAGTTACCAGCGGGACTCCTACGAGCAGTACTTC

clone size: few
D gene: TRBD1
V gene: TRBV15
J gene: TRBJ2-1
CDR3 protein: CATSRGDRGLNRYNEQFF
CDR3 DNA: TGTGCCACCAGCAGAGGGGACAGGGGGCTTAACAGGTACAATGAGCAGTTCTTC

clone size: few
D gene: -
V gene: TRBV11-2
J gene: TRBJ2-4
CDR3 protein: CASSLGGGQQNIQYF
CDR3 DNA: TGTGCCAGCAGCTTAGGGGGGGGACAGCAAAACATTCAGTACTTC

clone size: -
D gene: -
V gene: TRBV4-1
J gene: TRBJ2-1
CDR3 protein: CASSHVPGQEIYNEQFF
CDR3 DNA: TGCGCCAGCAGCCATGTGCCGGGACAAGAGATATACAATGAGCAGTTCTTC

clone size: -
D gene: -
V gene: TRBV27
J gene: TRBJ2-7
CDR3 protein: CAPRTYEQYF
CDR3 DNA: TGTGCTCCCAGGACCTACGAGCAGTACTTC

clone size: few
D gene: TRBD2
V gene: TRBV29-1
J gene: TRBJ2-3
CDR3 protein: CSAMLAGGQVDTQYF
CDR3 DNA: TGCAGCGCCATGCTAGCGGGAGGGCAAGTAGATACGCAGTATTTT

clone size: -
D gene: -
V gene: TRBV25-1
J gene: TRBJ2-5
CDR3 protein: CASSELGGQVGETQYF
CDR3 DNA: TGTGCCAGCAGTGAACTCGGGGGGCAAGTTGGAGAGACCCAGTACTTC

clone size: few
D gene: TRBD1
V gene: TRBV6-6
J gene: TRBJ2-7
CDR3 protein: CASSKNRDRALYEQYF
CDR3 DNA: TGTGCCAGCAGTAAAAACCGGGACAGGGCTCTCTACGAGCAGTACTTC

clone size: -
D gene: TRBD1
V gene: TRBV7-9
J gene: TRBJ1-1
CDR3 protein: CASSPPGQGATEAFF
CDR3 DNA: TGTGCCAGCAGCCCCCCGGGACAGGGGGCGACTGAAGCTTTCTTT

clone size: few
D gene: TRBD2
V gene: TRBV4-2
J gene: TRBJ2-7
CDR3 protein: CASSQEGLAGLYEQYF
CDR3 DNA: TGTGCCAGCAGCCAAGAAGGACTAGCGGGCCTATACGAGCAGTACTTC

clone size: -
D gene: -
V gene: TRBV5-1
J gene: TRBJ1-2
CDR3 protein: CASSLDTANYGYTF
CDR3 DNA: TGCGCCAGCAGCTTGGATACAGCCAACTATGGCTACACCTTC

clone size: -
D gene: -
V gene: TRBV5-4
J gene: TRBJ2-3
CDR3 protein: CASSLGVDRATDTQYF
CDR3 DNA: TGTGCCAGCAGCTTGGGTGTTGACAGAGCTACAGATACGCAGTATTTT

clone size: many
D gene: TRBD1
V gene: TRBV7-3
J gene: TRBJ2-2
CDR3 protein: CASSSGTGNTGELFF
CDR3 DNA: TGTGCCAGCAGCTCCGGGACAGGGAACACCGGGGAGCTGTTTTTT

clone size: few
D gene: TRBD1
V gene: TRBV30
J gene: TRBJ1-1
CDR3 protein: CAWSGRQGTNTEAVF
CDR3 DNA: TGTGCCTGGAGTGGGCGACAGGGAACCAACACTGAAGCTGTCTTT

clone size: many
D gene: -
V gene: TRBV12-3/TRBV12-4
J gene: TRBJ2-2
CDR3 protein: CASSQGGAGELFF
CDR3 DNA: TGTGCCAGCAGTCAAGGAGGAGCCGGGGAGCTGTTTTTT

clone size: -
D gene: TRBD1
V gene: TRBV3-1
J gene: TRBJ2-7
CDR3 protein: CASSPTGTGTYEQYF
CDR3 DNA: TGTGCCAGCAGCCCAACCGGGACAGGGACCTACGAGCAGTACTTC

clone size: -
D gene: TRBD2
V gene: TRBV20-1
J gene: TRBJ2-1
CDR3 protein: CSASQLAGGYEQFF
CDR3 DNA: TGCAGTGCTAGCCAACTAGCGGGGGGGTATGAGCAGTTCTTC

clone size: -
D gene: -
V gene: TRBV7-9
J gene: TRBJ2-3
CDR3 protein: CASSSRRGAGTDTQYF
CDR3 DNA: TGTGCCAGCAGCTCTCGAAGGGGGGCCGGGACAGATACGCAGTATTTT

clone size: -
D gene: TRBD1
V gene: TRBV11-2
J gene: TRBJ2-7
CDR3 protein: CASSLGQGIGSDYEQYF
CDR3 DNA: TGTGCCAGCAGCCTAGGACAGGGGATAGGTTCGGACTACGAGCAGTACTTC

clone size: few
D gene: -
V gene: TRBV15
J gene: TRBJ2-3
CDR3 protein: CATSRGGGITDTQYF
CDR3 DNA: TGTGCCACCAGCAGAGGTGGGGGCATTACAGATACGCAGTATTTT

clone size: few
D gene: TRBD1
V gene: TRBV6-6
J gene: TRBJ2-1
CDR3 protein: CASSHTTDRDQFF
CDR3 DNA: TGTGCCAGCAGCCATACTACGGACAGGGATCAGTTCTTC

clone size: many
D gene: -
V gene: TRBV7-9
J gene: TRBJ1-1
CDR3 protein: CASSLEGGTEAFF
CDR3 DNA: TGTGCCAGCAGCTTGGAAGGGGGCACTGAAGCTTTCTTT

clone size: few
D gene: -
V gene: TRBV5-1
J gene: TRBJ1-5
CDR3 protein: CASSLVPGLWDKPQHF
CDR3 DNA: TGCGCCAGCAGCTTGGTGCCGGGACTATGGGATAAGCCCCAGCATTTT

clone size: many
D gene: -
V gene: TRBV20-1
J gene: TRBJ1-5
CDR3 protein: CSALKASPNQPQHF
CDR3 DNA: TGCAGTGCCCTAAAGGCCAGCCCCAATCAGCCCCAGCATTTT

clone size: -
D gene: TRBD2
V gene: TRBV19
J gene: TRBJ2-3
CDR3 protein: CASGGTSTDTQYF
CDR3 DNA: TGTGCTTCGGGAGGGACTAGCACAGATACGCAGTATTTT

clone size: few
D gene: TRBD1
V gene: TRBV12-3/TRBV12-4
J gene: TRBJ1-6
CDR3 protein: CASSPRQGQNSPLHF
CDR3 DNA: TGTGCCAGCAGTCCTCGACAGGGTCAAAATTCACCCCTCCACTTT

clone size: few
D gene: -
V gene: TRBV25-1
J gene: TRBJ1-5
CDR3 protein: CASSDRAWDSNQPQHF
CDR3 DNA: TGTGCCAGCAGTGACCGGGCCTGGGACAGCAATCAGCCCCAGCATTTT

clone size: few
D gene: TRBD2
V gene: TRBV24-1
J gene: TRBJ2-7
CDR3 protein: CATSDPTSESYEQYF
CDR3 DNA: TGTGCCACCAGTGATCCGACTAGCGAGTCCTACGAGCAGTACTTC

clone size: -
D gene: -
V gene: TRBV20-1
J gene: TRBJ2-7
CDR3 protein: CSARVDIRPSYEQYF
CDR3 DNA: TGCAGTGCTAGAGTTGACATCCGACCATCCTACGAGCAGTACTTC

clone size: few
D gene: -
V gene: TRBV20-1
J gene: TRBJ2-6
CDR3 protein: CSAQVVGFGANVLTF
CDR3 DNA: TGCAGTGCTCAAGTAGTTGGGTTCGGGGCCAACGTCCTGACTTTC

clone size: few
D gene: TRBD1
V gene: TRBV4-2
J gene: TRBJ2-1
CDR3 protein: CASSHTGGDEQFF
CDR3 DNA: TGTGCCAGCAGCCATACAGGGGGCGATGAGCAGTTCTTC

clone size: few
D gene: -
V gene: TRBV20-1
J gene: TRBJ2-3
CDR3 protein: CSALGGPSSDTQYF
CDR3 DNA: TGCAGTGCTCTCGGGGGACCCTCCAGTGATACGCAGTATTTT

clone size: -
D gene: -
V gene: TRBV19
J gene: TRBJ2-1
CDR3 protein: CASSNPGPLGDEQFF
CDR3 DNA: TGTGCCAGTAGTAACCCCGGGCCCCTAGGGGATGAGCAGTTCTTC

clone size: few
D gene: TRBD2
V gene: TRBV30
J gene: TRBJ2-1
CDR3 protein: CAWSVRMTSGYNEQFF
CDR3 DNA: TGTGCCTGGAGTGTAAGGATGACTAGCGGTTACAATGAGCAGTTCTTC

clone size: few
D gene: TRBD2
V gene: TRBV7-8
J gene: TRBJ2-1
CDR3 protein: CASSSPLAGTGRSYNEQFF
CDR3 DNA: TGTGCCAGCAGCTCACCCCTAGCGGGAACCGGAAGATCCTACAATGAGCAGTTCTTC

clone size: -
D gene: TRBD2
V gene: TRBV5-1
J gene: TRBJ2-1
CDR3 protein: CASSLRAGDEQFF
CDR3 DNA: TGCGCCAGCAGCCTACGAGCGGGAGATGAGCAGTTCTTC

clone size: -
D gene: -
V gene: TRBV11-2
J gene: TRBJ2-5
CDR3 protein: CASSSERWETQYF
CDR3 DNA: TGTGCCAGCAGCTCGGAACGTTGGGAGACCCAGTACTTC

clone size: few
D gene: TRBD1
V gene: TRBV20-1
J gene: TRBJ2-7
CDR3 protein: CSAVPGQRIYEQYF
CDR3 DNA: TGCAGTGCCGTCCCGGGACAGAGGATCTACGAGCAGTACTTC

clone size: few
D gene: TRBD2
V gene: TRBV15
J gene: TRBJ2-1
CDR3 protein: CATSRGGPRAGSGRRRELGEQFF
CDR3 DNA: TGTGCCACCAGCAGAGGCGGACCTCGGGCGGGTAGCGGGAGACGTCGGGAATTAGGTGAGCAGTTCTTC